These 32 T cell receptor beta chains came from one sample sequenced in a study of cytomegalovirus exposure and HLA in healthy donors. Primers: 60 Vbeta forward and 13 Jbeta reverse. Profiled with immunoSEQ multiplex PCR; TCRdb holds only in-frame clones, not every one. This sample has 150,000 to 200,000 clones, with roughly 83% found just once. Sequencing was done on a sample of PBMCs. Receptor source: a boy between 2 and 10 years old in good health and CMV-seronegative.

CDR3 protein: CAWSPLTLSGAFF. The CDR3, as DNA: TGTGCCTGGAGTCCCCTAACGTTAAGCGGGGCTTTCTTT. The gene calls are TRBV30 and TRBJ1-1; D gene uncertain. Per the germline V gene, CDR1 is GTSNPN and CDR2 is SVGIG (reference sequence). The CDR3 is made up of 13 amino acids. Trimming took off 2 bases at V and 11 bases at J, with 18 bases between the two ends.

The chain carries TRBV30 and TRBJ1-5, with 11 bases matching TRBD1. Germline V gene lookup returns CDR1 GTSNPN and CDR2 SVGIG (reference sequence). With V trimmed by 1 base and J by 1 base, 3 bases remained unmatched. This CDR3 region has 16 residues. As DNA, the CDR3 is TGTGCCTGGAGTGGGGGACAGGGGGGAAGCAATCAGCCCCAGCATTTT. Residues: CAWSGGQGGSNQPQHF.

The chain has TRBV19 and TRBJ2-3; 7 bases line up with TRBD1. The CDR3 consists of 15 residues. V lost 1 base, J lost 0 bases, and 1 base stayed unmatched. Germline CDR1 reads LNHDA; CDR2 reads SQIVND (reference sequence). CDR3 residues: CASSIGGQSTDTQYF. CDR3 in DNA: TGTGCCAGTAGTATAGGGGGACAGAGCACAGATACGCAGTATTTT.

V is TRBV7-9 and J is TRBJ2-7; 7 bases align to TRBD1. In germline, CDR1 is SEHNR, CDR2 FQNEAQ (reference sequence). The CDR3 length is 14 residues. V dropped 1 base and J dropped 6; count of bases not matched to a gene: 6. CDR3 DNA sequence: TGTGCCAGCAGCTTAGGGACAGGCGTGGGCGAGCAGTACTTC. Amino acids: CASSLGTGVGEQYF.

The genes are TRBV6-1 and TRBJ2-4; D is unclear. The ends were cut back, 4 bases at V and 1 base at J, with 5 bases in the middle. The CDR3 spans 13 residues. Germline V gene data show CDR1 as MNHNS and CDR2 as SASEGT. DNA for the CDR3: TGTGCCAGCAGTGCCCAGGCCAAAAACATTCAGTACTTC. It specifies CASSAQAKNIQYF.

The chain joins TRBV5-1 to TRBJ2-7; 7 bases match TRBD2. CDR3 length equals 11 residues. Germline V lookup: CDR1 SGHRS, CDR2 YFSETQ. With V trimmed by 4 bases and J by 6 bases, 1 base remained unmatched. CDR3 residues: CASSSGAEQYF. The CDR3 DNA reads TGCGCCAGCAGCAGCGGGGCCGAGCAGTACTTC. Full variable domain (missing parts from reference TRBV5-1 and TRBJ2-7): KAGVTQTPRYLIKTRGQQVTLSCSPISGHRSVSWYQQTPGQGLQFLFEYFSETQRNKGNFPGRFSGRQFSNSRSEMNVSTLELGDSALYLCASSSGAEQYFGPGTRLTVT.

This rearrangement joins TRBV9 to TRBJ1-2, with a weak D call TRBD1 (6 bases). V lost 0 bases and J lost 5, with 20 bases in between. The CDR3 is 17 residues long. CDR1 SGDLS and CDR2 YYNGEE come from the germline V gene. The CDR3 DNA is TGTGCCAGCAGCGTAGAGCCCCACAGGGCCATGGGGTATGGCTACACCTTC. It yields the protein CASSVEPHRAMGYGYTF.

The table lists this clone with a count of one. This chain links TRBV5-8 with TRBJ1-5, with 9 nucleotides matching TRBD1. In germline, CDR1 is SGHTS, CDR2 YDEGEE. The V segment lost 5 bases and the J segment 1 base; nucleotides outside the gene matches: 10. This CDR3 spans 17 amino acids. CDR3 sequence reads: CASSRDRVFGSNQPQHF. The CDR3 bases are TGTGCCAGCAGTAGGGACAGGGTGTTTGGGAGCAATCAGCCCCAGCATTTT.

The CDR3 region is CASSALTGLNTGELFF. CDR3 coding DNA: TGTGCCAGCAGCGCGTTGACAGGACTCAACACCGGGGAGCTGTTTTTT. The chain combines TRBV9 with TRBJ2-2; maybe TRBD1 (6 bases). CDR3 length: 16 amino acids. V gave up 3 bases and J gave up 2 bases, with 14 bases separating them. Germline V gene sequence: CDR1 SGDLS, CDR2 YYNGEE.

The genes are TRBV20-1 and TRBJ2-5, with D possibly being TRBD1 (5 bases). Germline-derived CDR1 and CDR2 are DFQATT and SNEGSKA (reference sequence). V was clipped by 6 bases and J by 7 bases, with 12 bases between them. CDR3 length: 11 amino acids. CDR3 loop: CSAPDSATQYF. The CDR3 coding sequence is TGCAGTGCGCCCGACAGTGCGACCCAGTACTTC.

This chain links TRBV7-8 with TRBJ1-4; 7 bases line up with TRBD1. This CDR3 has 15 amino acids. Trimming at V came to 0 bases and at J to 8 bases, leaving 6 bases not matched to a gene. Germline V gene data show CDR1 as SGHVS and CDR2 as FQNEAQ. The CDR3 spells CASSLAGGTDEKLFF. CDR3 coding DNA: TGTGCCAGCAGCTTAGCTGGGGGGACAGACGAAAAACTGTTTTTT.

The DNA of the CDR3 is TGTGCCAGTAGTTCGGGACTAGCGGGGAACACAGATACGCAGTATTTT. Translation gives CASSSGLAGNTDTQYF. The V call is TRBV19, the J call TRBJ2-3; 13 bases map to TRBD2. This CDR3 is 16 amino acids long. Trimming cost V 5 bases and J 2 bases; bases outside gene matches: 4. Germline V CDR1 and CDR2: LNHDA, SQIVND (reference sequence).

Here the CDR3 DNA reads TGTGCCAGCAGAGCAGCGGGGAGGGAGCAGTACGTC. This gives the protein CASRAAGREQYV. The rearrangement uses TRBV9 and TRBJ2-7, with TRBD2 identical over 7 bases. The CDR3 consists of 12 residues. Per germline, CDR1 SGDLS and CDR2 YYNGEE. With 5 bases clipped from V and 7 bases from J, the junction kept 6 bases outside the gene matches.

The chain combines TRBV19 with TRBJ1-5, with D possibly being TRBD1 (6 bases). This CDR3 comprises 16 residues. Germline lookup yields CDR1 LNHDA and CDR2 SQIVND (reference sequence). Trimming removed 4 bases at V and 3 bases at J, with 16 bases between. CDR3 amino acids: CASSSQGRRNNQPQHF. For the CDR3, the DNA is TGTGCCAGTAGTAGCCAGGGGCGCAGGAACAATCAGCCCCAGCATTTT.

J is TRBJ2-7 and V is TRBV5-6; possible D gene TRBD1, 5 bases. Germline CDR1 and CDR2: SGHDT and YYEEEE. The CDR3 totals 11 residues. V lost 4 bases and J 6 bases, leaving 8 bases between the germline ends. CDR3 sequence reads: CASSVGLEQYF. The CDR3 DNA is TGTGCCAGCAGCGTGGGGCTCGAGCAGTACTTC.

The CDR3 is CASSRGQGGYNEQFF. DNA of the CDR3: TGTGCCAGCAGCCGGGGACAGGGGGGATACAATGAGCAGTTCTTC. The chain combines TRBV6-5 with TRBJ2-1; 11 bases align to TRBD1. J lost 4 bases, V lost 6 bases, and 5 bases had no gene match. Looked up from germline, CDR1 is MNHEY and CDR2 is SVGAGI. This CDR3 contains 15 residues.

This sequence joins TRBV30 and TRBJ1-1; 7 nucleotides match TRBD1. V lost 6 bases to trimming and J lost 4 bases; unmatched junction nucleotides: 8. The CDR3 is 13 amino acids. Germline V gene lookup returns CDR1 GTSNPN and CDR2 SVGIG (reference sequence). The CDR3 DNA sequence: TGTGCCTGCACCTACAGGGGAAGCACTGAAGCTTTCTTT. The encoded protein is CACTYRGSTEAFF.

The chain carries TRBV6-6 and TRBJ2-1; a possible D gene is TRBD2 (6 bases). V lost 2 bases and J lost 6, with 14 bases in between. Germline CDR1 MNHNY, CDR2 SVGAGI (reference sequence). The CDR3 sequence is 15 residues long. The CDR3 spells CASSYPTGEGNEQFF. CDR3 DNA: TGTGCCAGCAGTTACCCAACGGGAGAGGGCAATGAGCAGTTCTTC.

This chain connects TRBV15 to TRBJ1-2; D is unclear. Germline V gene lookup returns CDR1 LNHNV and CDR2 YYDKDF (reference sequence). The germline V and J ends were trimmed by 1 base and 2 bases, with 14 bases remaining between them. This CDR3 has 16 residues. Written as DNA, the CDR3 is TGTGCCACCAGCAGAGCTCGGGGAATGACGAACTATGGCTACACCTTC. Translation: CATSRARGMTNYGYTF.

The rearrangement joins TRBV6-5 to TRBJ2-5; a weak D match, TRBD2 (6 bases). Judging by the DNA end, TRBJ2-7 fits better; the J call may be wrong. The CDR3 totals 14 residues. Germline V gene sequence: CDR1 MNHEY, CDR2 SVGAGI. CDR3 nucleotide sequence: TGTGCCAGCACCCAATTAGCGGTGCCCTACGAGCAGTACTTC. Protein sequence: CASTQLAVPYEQYF.

This rearrangement joins TRBV7-8 to TRBJ1-1; 10 bases fit TRBD1. V was pared by 3 bases and J by 5 bases, with 9 bases of the junction left unmatched. The CDR3 contains 16 residues. Germline values: CDR1 SGHVS, CDR2 FQNEAQ. CDR3 in DNA: TGTGCCAGCAGCTTCCGGGACAGGGGTTTGAGGACTGAAGCTTTCTTT. Encoded protein: CASSFRDRGLRTEAFF.

This clone appeared once. The chain has TRBV5-1 and TRBJ1-1, with 9 bases fitting TRBD1. The V gene end was trimmed by 0 bases and the J gene end by 4 bases; junction bases not matched to a gene: 1. The CDR3 spans 14 residues. Germline V gives CDR1 SGHRS, CDR2 YFSETQ. The CDR3 protein is CASSLGGQGTEAFF. DNA of the CDR3: TGCGCCAGCAGCTTGGGGGGACAGGGCACTGAAGCTTTCTTT.

The gene calls are TRBV30 and TRBJ1-4; D gene uncertain. The CDR3 extends over 13 amino acids. The germline CDR1 and CDR2 sequences are GTSNPN and SVGIG (reference sequence). V dropped 1 base and J dropped 8 bases, with 11 bases sitting between them. CDR3 protein: CAWSEGWEEKLFF. Here the CDR3 DNA reads TGTGCCTGGAGTGAGGGATGGGAGGAAAAACTGTTTTTT.

The genes are TRBV6-1 and TRBJ2-2; TRBD2 agrees at 9 bases. V was pared by 6 bases and J by 4 bases, with 6 bases of the junction left unmatched. Looked up from germline, CDR1 is MNHNS and CDR2 is SASEGT. The CDR3 is 15 residues long. CDR3 sequence (DNA): TGTGCCAGCAGGAGGGTAGCGGGAGCCACCGGGGAGCTGTTTTTT. It yields the protein CASRRVAGATGELFF.

The chain combines TRBV19 with TRBJ2-5; D gene uncertain. This CDR3 is built from 13 residues. Per the germline V gene, CDR1 is LNHDA and CDR2 is SQIVND (reference sequence). V shed 2 bases and J shed 5 bases, with 9 bases lying between them. CDR3 protein: CASSILVRETQYF. CDR3 DNA sequence: TGTGCCAGTAGTATACTGGTCCGGGAGACCCAGTACTTC.

CDR3 sequence: CATSRGGTSGRSSYNEQFF. Here the CDR3 DNA reads TGTGCCACCAGCAGAGGAGGCACTAGCGGGAGGAGCTCCTACAATGAGCAGTTCTTC. The V and J genes are TRBV15 and TRBJ2-1; 12 positions agree with TRBD2. Germline V gene sequence: CDR1 LNHNV, CDR2 YYDKDF (reference sequence). This CDR3 region has 19 residues. After removal of 1 base from V and 0 bases from J, the junction contained 7 bases not matched to a gene.

V usage is TRBV11-2 and J usage is TRBJ1-1; 8 positions agree with TRBD1. There are 16 residues in the CDR3. Germline V gene sequence: CDR1 SGHAT, CDR2 FQNNGV. With 0 bases clipped from V and 5 bases from J, the junction kept 8 bases outside the gene matches. The CDR3 DNA follows: TGTGCCAGCAGCTTAGATCGGACAGGGCGGGGAACTGAAGCTTTCTTT. Its translation: CASSLDRTGRGTEAFF.

The chain joins TRBV15 to TRBJ2-2, with TRBD2 matching over 16 bases. Per the germline V gene, CDR1 is LNHNV and CDR2 is YYDKDF (reference sequence). The ends lost 3 bases at V and 6 bases at J; junction bases unmatched: 1. The CDR3 is 16 residues long. CDR3 in amino acids: CATSRGLAGGAGELFF. In DNA, the CDR3 is TGTGCCACCAGCAGGGGACTAGCGGGAGGGGCCGGGGAGCTGTTTTTT.

The chain recombines TRBV14 with TRBJ2-2; 13 nucleotides match TRBD2. The CDR3 is made up of 16 amino acids. Trimming at V came to 4 bases and at J to 4 bases, leaving 3 bases not matched to a gene. The germline gives CDR1 SGHDN, CDR2 FVKESK. The CDR3 sequence is CASSPRLAGGTGELFF. CDR3 bases: TGTGCCAGCAGCCCTCGACTAGCGGGGGGCACCGGGGAGCTGTTTTTT.

This sequence joins TRBV14 and TRBJ1-4; 7 bases map to TRBD1. Trimming at V came to 4 bases and at J to 0 bases, leaving 17 bases not matched to a gene. The CDR3 covers 20 residues. The germline V gene encodes CDR1 SGHDN and CDR2 FVKESK. CDR3 sequence (DNA): TGTGCCAGCAGCCGGAACCCGGCAGGGGGTCGGTCCGCAACTAATGAAAAACTGTTTTTT. Its protein is CASSRNPAGGRSATNEKLFF.

This chain connects TRBV19 to TRBJ1-2; D ambiguous. The CDR3 runs 16 residues. Trimming cost V 5 bases and J 4 bases, with 20 bases left between them. Germline V gives CDR1 LNHDA, CDR2 SQIVND (reference sequence). The DNA of the CDR3 is TGTGCCAGTAGTGTCACATCCGGGAGACCCTCCTATGGCTACACCTTC. This translates into CASSVTSGRPSYGYTF.

The rearrangement links TRBV5-1 to TRBJ1-6, with 7 bases fitting TRBD1. This CDR3 is 14 amino acids long. Germline CDR1 is SGHRS and CDR2 is YFSETQ. The V gene end was trimmed by 7 bases and the J gene end by 7 bases; junction bases not matched to a gene: 8. The CDR3 spells CASGRGTENSPLHF. The CDR3 nucleotides are TGCGCCAGCGGCCGGGGGACAGAAAATTCACCCCTCCACTTT.